A single sample gave rise to the 5 T cell receptor beta chains below, sequenced in a study of beta chain features in type 1 diabetes (dated by TCRdb to the late 2010s). Library preparation employed the immunoSEQ multiplex PCR assay. The entire amount of isolated RNA was reverse transcribed using the High Capacity cDNA Reverse Transcription Kit, so the sequenced TCRB transcripts were expressed ones. TCRdb took over this immuneACCESS table, retaining in-frame rearrangements with V and J assigned. Such tables are incomplete; in checked studies, under half of the missing clones stem from an unresolved V gene, and the remainder is unexplained. This sample gives about 220,000 clones in total; roughly a tenth of them show up just once. The ten most abundant clones make up 1% to 1.5% of the sample. Material: central memory CD4+ T cells from blood. The receptor source for this set is a man aged 18 to 30 in good health.

Comment on this clone: Additional DNA sequences in this sample encode the identical CDR3. The chain joins TRBV9 to TRBJ2-1; 7 bases fit TRBD1. V shed 3 bases, J shed 4 bases, and the junction held 4 bases outside the gene matches. Per the germline V gene, CDR1 is SGDLS and CDR2 is YYNGEE. The CDR3 sequence is 14 residues long. The CDR3 protein is CASSAGTAYNEQFF. DNA of the CDR3: TGTGCCAGCAGCGCCGGGACAGCTTACAATGAGCAGTTCTTC.

This clone has just a few counts. The gene calls are TRBV5-1 and TRBJ2-6, with D perhaps TRBD1 (6 bases). CDR1 and CDR2 from the germline V gene are SGHRS and YFSETQ. The CDR3 runs 15 residues. The germline V and J ends were trimmed by 4 bases and 2 bases, with 10 bases remaining between them. The CDR3 region has the DNA TGCGCCAGCAGCGCGGACAGCCCTGGGGCCAACGTCCTGACTTTC. This gives the protein CASSADSPGANVLTF.

This clone was recorded many times. V gene TRBV14 combines with J gene TRBJ2-1; D unresolved. The germline V gene encodes CDR1 SGHDN and CDR2 FVKESK. The CDR3 length is 11 residues. V shed 8 bases and J shed 3 bases, with 5 bases lying between them. The CDR3 DNA is TGTGCCAGCGGTTACTACAATGAGCAGTTCTTC. Its protein is CASGYYNEQFF.

This clone has a count of ten or more. V usage is TRBV10-3 and J usage is TRBJ2-7; 7 nucleotides agree with TRBD2. Looked up from germline, CDR1 is ENHRY and CDR2 is SYGVKD. CDR3 length: 16 amino acids. V lost 2 bases and J lost 6; bases outside the gene matches: 13. The CDR3 coding sequence is TGTGCCATCAGTGAGGCCGGGACTAACCGGGACCTCGAGCAGTACTTC. Amino acid sequence: CAISEAGTNRDLEQYF.

This clone was counted only a few times. This chain uses TRBV7-3 with TRBJ2-4, with 9 bases matching TRBD1. This CDR3 spans 15 amino acids. After removal of 1 base from V and 3 bases from J, the junction contained 1 base not matched to a gene. Germline V lookup: CDR1 SGHTA, CDR2 FQGTGA. The CDR3 here is CASSLMGQGKNIQYF. As DNA, the CDR3 is TGTGCCAGCAGCTTAATGGGACAGGGCAAAAACATTCAGTACTTC.